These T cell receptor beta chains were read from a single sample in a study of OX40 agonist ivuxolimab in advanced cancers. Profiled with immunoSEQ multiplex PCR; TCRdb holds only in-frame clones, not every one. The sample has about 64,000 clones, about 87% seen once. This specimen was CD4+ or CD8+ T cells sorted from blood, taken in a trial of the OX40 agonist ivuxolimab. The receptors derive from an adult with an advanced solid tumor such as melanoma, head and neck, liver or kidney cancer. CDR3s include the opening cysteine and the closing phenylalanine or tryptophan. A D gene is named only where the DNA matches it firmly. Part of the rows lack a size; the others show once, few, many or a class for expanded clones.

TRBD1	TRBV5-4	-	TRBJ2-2	CASSKDRGQTGELFF	TGTGCCAGCAGCAAGGACAGGGGGCAAACCGGGGAGCTGTTTTTT
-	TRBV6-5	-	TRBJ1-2	CASSSAGDYGYTF	TGTGCCAGCAGTTCAGCAGGGGACTATGGCTACACCTTC
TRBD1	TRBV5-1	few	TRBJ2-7	CASSARDRAYEQYF	TGCGCCAGCAGCGCCCGGGACAGGGCCTACGAGCAGTACTTC
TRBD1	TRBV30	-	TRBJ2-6	CAGDRAGANVLTF	TGTGCCGGCGACAGGGCTGGGGCCAACGTCCTGACTTTC
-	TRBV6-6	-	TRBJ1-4	CASSTGGGEEKLFF	TGTGCCAGCAGCACCGGAGGGGGGGAGGAAAAACTGTTTTTT
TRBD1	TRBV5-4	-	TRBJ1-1	CASSLGQGGTEAFF	TGTGCCAGCAGCCTTGGACAGGGGGGGACTGAAGCTTTCTTT
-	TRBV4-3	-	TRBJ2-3	CASSQEIAAGASTDTQYF	TGCGCCAGCAGCCAAGAGATAGCCGCGGGGGCTAGCACAGATACGCAGTATTTT
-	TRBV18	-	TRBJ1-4	CASSLQEGDEKLFF	TGTGCCAGCTCCCTCCAGGAGGGAGACGAAAAACTGTTTTTT
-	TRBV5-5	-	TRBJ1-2	CASSLSLGINYGYTF	TGTGCCAGCAGCTTGTCTTTGGGAATAAACTATGGCTACACCTTC
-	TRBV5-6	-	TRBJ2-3	CASSQDQTDTQYF	TGTGCCAGCAGCCAAGACCAGACAGATACGCAGTATTTT
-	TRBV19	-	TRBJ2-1	CASSPSGSEQFF	TGTGCCAGTAGTCCGTCCGGGAGTGAGCAGTTCTTC
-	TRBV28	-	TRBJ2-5	CASSDSPQETQYF	TGTGCCAGCAGTGACAGCCCTCAAGAGACCCAGTACTTC
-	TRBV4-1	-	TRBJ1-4	CASSQDRGATNEKLFF	TGCGCCAGCAGCCAAGATCGAGGGGCAACCAATGAAAAACTGTTTTTT
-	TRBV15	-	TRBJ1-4	CATSRDQANEKLFF	TGTGCCACCAGCAGAGATCAGGCTAATGAAAAACTGTTTTTT
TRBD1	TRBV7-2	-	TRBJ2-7	CASSVARDRAAEQYF	TGTGCCAGCAGCGTAGCAAGGGACAGGGCGGCCGAGCAGTACTTC
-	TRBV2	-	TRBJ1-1	CASSVDTEAFF	TGTGCCAGCAGCGTGGACACTGAAGCTTTCTTT
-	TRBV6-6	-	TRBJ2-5	CASSYQETQYF	TGTGCCAGCAGTTACCAAGAGACCCAGTACTTC
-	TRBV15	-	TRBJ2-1	CATSRIRDWNNEQFF	TGTGCCACCAGCAGAATCCGGGACTGGAACAATGAGCAGTTCTTC
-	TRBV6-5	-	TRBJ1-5	CASSLGGTQHF	TGTGCCAGCAGTCTTGGGGGGACCCAGCATTTT
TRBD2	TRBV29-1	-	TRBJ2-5	CSVELVAGVTQYF	TGCAGCGTTGAATTGGTAGCGGGAGTGACCCAGTACTTC
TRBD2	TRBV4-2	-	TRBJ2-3	CASSRSGTSGSTDTQYF	TGTGCCAGCAGCCGCAGCGGGACTAGCGGGAGCACAGATACGCAGTATTTT
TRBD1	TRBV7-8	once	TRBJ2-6	CASSPQGRGYSGANVLTF	TGTGCCAGCAGCCCCCAGGGCAGGGGGTATTCTGGGGCCAACGTCCTGACTTTC
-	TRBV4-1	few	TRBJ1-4	CASSATPNRIEKLFF	TGCGCCAGCAGCGCAACCCCCAACCGGATTGAAAAACTGTTTTTT
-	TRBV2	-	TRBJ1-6	CASRGMDSPLHF	TGTGCCAGCAGGGGGATGGATTCACCCCTCCACTTT
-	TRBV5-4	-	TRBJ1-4	CASRTAGGEKLFF	TGTGCCAGCCGAACGGCGGGGGGTGAAAAACTGTTTTTT
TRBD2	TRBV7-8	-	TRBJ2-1	CASSNSGESYNEQFF	TGTGCCAGCAGCAATAGCGGGGAATCCTACAATGAGCAGTTCTTC
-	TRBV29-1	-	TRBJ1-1	CSGQVHEVTEAFF	TGCAGCGGACAGGTCCATGAAGTCACTGAAGCTTTCTTT
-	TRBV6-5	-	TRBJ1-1	CASSYAAYGDTEAFF	TGTGCCAGCAGTTACGCAGCATACGGAGACACTGAAGCTTTCTTT
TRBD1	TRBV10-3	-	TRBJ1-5	CAIGGTGHQPQHF	TGTGCCATCGGGGGGACAGGACATCAGCCCCAGCATTTT
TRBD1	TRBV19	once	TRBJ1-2	CASRRDSNYGYTF	TGTGCCAGTAGGAGGGACAGCAACTATGGCTACACCTTC
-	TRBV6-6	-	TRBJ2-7	CASVLDEQYF	TGTGCCAGTGTTTTAGACGAGCAGTACTTC
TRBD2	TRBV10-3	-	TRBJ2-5	CATTSGSLQETQYF	TGTGCCACCACCAGCGGGAGCCTCCAAGAGACCCAGTACTTC